Listed here is a single T cell receptor (beta chain). The antigen remains unidentified. The data belong to a study of T cell responses to AZD1222 COVID-19 vaccine. Study conclusions and caveats: Spike-wide coverage was observed for vaccine-associated CD4 TCRs, with dominant responses at 160-218 and 743-854. White British donors predominated, females outnumbered males, and clonal diversity was possibly underestimated.

Assay used: immunoSEQ multiplex PCR; TCRdb lists only in-frame clones, some missing. Of 130,000 or so clones listed, roughly 87% were seen once; the top ten hold under 6%. CDR1 and CDR2 (germline): SEHNR, FQNEAQ (reference sequence). This CDR3 contains 14 residues. Trimming removed 3 bases from V and 4 bases from J; junction bases left unmatched: 3. The chain uses TRBV7-9 and TRBJ1-2; 9 bases line up with TRBD1. The receptor was isolated from an adult who received the AZD1222 COVID-19 vaccine. Specimen: peripheral blood, collected 28 days after the second AZD1222 dose. The CDR3 sequence: CASSFNRGPYGYTF. CDR3 DNA sequence: TGTGCCAGCAGCTTCAACAGGGGGCCCTATGGCTACACCTTC.